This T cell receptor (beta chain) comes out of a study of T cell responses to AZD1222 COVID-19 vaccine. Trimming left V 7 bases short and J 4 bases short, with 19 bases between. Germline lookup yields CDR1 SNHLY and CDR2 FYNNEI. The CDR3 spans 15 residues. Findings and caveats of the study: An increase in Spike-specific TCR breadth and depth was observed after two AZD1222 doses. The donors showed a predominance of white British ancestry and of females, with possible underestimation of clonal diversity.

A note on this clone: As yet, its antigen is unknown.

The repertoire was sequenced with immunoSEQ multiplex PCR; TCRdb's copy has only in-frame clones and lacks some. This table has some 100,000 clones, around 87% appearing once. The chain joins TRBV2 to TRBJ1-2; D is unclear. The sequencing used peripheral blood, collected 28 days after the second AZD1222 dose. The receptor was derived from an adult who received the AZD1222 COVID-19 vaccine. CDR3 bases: TGTGCCAGCATCGAAGCGACCGGGTTTGTCTATGGCTACACCTTC. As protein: CASIEATGFVYGYTF.